This TCR beta chain was found in a study of blood T cells in healthy people across ages. PCR was performed a second time for 7 to 11 cycles using a sample-barcoded 5' primer and a J-beta primer mix. One entry per CDR3 protein, called by TCRdb with MiXCR from the 5' RACE reads. The data hold some 800,000 distinct CDR3 sequences, with roughly 25% observed a single time. Study outcomes and limitations: Per million T cells, TCR beta diversity dropped about linearly as age rose.

Points on this clonotype: Antigen unknown.

It was approximately 10 milliliters of peripheral blood that were drawn from each donor. The V gene's germline CDR1 is SEHNR and CDR2 FQNEAQ (reference sequence). The CDR3 is 16 residues long. The V end lost 0 bases, the J end lost 2 bases, and 12 bases lay between the germline ends. This sample was shared with a second study, whose subject was T cells of mothers and their children. That report notes: The authors used all extracted RNA for cDNA synthesis, at about 1.6 ug per 15 ul. None of the identified T cell clones proved to be persistent microchimeric clones.

The sequenced sample consisted of blood. This receptor was identified in a boy younger than 18 in good health. The genes are TRBV7-9 and TRBJ2-3, with D possibly matching TRBD2 (6 bases). The CDR3 spells CASSLAIGGITDTQYF. CDR3 sequence (DNA): TGTGCCAGCAGCTTAGCTATTGGCGGGATCACAGATACGCAGTATTTT.